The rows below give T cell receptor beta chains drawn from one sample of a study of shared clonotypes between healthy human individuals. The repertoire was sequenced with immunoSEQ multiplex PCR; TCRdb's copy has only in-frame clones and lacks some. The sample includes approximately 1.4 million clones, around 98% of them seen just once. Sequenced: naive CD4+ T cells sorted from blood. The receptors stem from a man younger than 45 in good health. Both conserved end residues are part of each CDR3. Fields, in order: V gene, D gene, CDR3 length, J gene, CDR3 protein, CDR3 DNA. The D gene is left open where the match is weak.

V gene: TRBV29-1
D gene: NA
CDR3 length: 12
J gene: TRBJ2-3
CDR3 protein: CSVGDSTDTQYF
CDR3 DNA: TGCAGCGTTGGTGATAGTACAGATACGCAGTATTTT

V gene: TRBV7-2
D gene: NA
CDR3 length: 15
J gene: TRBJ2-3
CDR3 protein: CASSLQPGDSDTQYF
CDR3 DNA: TGTGCCAGCAGCTTACAGCCGGGAGATTCTGATACGCAGTATTTT

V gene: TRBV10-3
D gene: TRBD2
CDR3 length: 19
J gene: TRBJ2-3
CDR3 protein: CATQEGLAGGPHRTDTQYF
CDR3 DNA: TGTGCCACCCAGGAGGGGCTAGCGGGAGGGCCCCACCGCACAGATACGCAGTATTTT

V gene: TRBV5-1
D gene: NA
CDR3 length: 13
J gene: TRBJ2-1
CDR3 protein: CASSLPPYNEQFF
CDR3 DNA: TGCGCCAGCAGCTTGCCGCCCTACAATGAGCAGTTCTTC

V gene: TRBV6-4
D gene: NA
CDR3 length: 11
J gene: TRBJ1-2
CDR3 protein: CASSDSTGYTF
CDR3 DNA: TGTGCCAGCAGTGACTCCACTGGCTACACCTTC

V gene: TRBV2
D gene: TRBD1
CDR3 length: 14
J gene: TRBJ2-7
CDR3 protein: CASSEQGVSYEQYF
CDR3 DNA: TGTGCCAGCTCGGAACAGGGGGTATCCTACGAGCAGTACTTC

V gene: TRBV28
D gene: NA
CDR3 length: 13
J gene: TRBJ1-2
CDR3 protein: CASSGDSNYGYTF
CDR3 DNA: TGTGCCAGTTCAGGGGACTCTAACTATGGCTACACCTTC

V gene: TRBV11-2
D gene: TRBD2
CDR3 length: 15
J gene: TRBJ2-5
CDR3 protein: CASSLLAGGRETQYF
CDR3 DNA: TGTGCCAGCAGCTTGCTAGCGGGAGGGAGAGAGACCCAGTACTTC

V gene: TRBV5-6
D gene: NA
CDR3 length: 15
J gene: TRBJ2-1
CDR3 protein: CASRPGPGPYNEQFF
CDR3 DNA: TGTGCCAGCAGACCCGGTCCGGGGCCTTACAATGAGCAGTTCTTC

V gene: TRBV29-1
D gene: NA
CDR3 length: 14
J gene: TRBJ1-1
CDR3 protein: CSVEFTRGSTEAFF
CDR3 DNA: TGCAGCGTTGAGTTTACCAGAGGGAGCACTGAAGCTTTCTTT